Listed below are T cell receptor beta chains from one sample, sequenced in a study of T cells after yellow fever vaccination. TCRdb itself ran the 5' RACE reads through MiXCR, one entry per CDR3 protein. The data hold just under 600,000 distinct CDR3 sequences, with approximately 13% observed a single time. The source material was PBMCs, sampled on the day of the yellow fever booster vaccination. Every receptor here comes from a man aged 25 to 40 who received the YFV17D yellow fever vaccine. CDR3s include the opening cysteine and the closing phenylalanine or tryptophan. The D gene is left open where the match is weak. Rows give clone size only sometimes, using once, few, many, or a class for an expanded clone.

cdr3_length,j_call,v_call,clone_size,d_call,cdr3_aa,cdr3_nt
14,TRBJ2-2,TRBV9,-,-,CASSAGGAYGELFF,TGTGCCAGCAGCGCAGGGGGGGCATACGGGGAGCTGTTTTTT
15,TRBJ2-1,TRBV24-1,-,-,CATSDRRGVNNEQFF,TGTGCCACCAGTGATCGAAGGGGCGTAAACAATGAGCAGTTCTTC
13,TRBJ2-5,TRBV5-1,few,-,CASSTLLQETQYF,TGCGCCAGCAGCACGCTCCTCCAAGAGACCCAGTACTTC
15,TRBJ2-5,TRBV15,-,TRBD2,CATSRESGRVETQYF,TGTGCCACCAGCAGAGAAAGCGGGAGAGTTGAGACCCAGTACTTC
12,TRBJ2-1,TRBV29-1,few,-,CSVDASYNEQFF,TGCAGCGTTGACGCTTCCTACAATGAGCAGTTCTTC
13,TRBJ2-5,TRBV6-5,few,-,CASSYTGYGTQYF,TGTGCCAGCAGTTACACGGGGTACGGGACCCAGTACTTC
10,TRBJ2-5,TRBV27,few,TRBD2,CAAGAETQYF,TGTGCAGCGGGAGCAGAGACCCAGTACTTC
15,TRBJ1-5,TRBV27,few,-,CASSLAASSNQPQHF,TGTGCCAGCAGTTTAGCGGCTTCATCAAATCAGCCCCAGCATTTT
16,TRBJ2-3,TRBV27,few,TRBD2,CASSSLTSGRRDTQYF,TGTGCCAGCAGTTCCCTGACTAGCGGGAGGCGGGATACGCAGTATTTT
14,TRBJ2-5,TRBV28,few,TRBD1,CASSPPDRVETQYF,TGTGCCAGCAGTCCTCCAGACAGGGTAGAGACCCAGTACTTC
18,TRBJ1-4,TRBV14,-,TRBD1,CASSQGLPLGTGDEKLFF,TGTGCCAGCAGCCAAGGTCTTCCTCTCGGGACAGGGGATGAAAAACTGTTTTTT
14,TRBJ2-1,TRBV3-1,many,TRBD2,CASSIAGNYNEQFF,TGTGCCAGCAGCATAGCGGGCAACTACAATGAGCAGTTCTTC
13,TRBJ2-4,TRBV7-9,-,-,CASSPATANIQYF,TGTGCCAGCAGCCCGGCCACGGCCAACATTCAGTACTTC
15,TRBJ2-3,TRBV5-1,many,-,CASSLGVALTDTQYF,TGCGCCAGCAGCCTCGGGGTAGCGCTCACAGATACGCAGTATTTT
11,TRBJ1-1,TRBV20-1,-,TRBD1,CSARGDRAVFF,TGCAGTGCTAGAGGGGACAGGGCCGTTTTCTTT
15,TRBJ2-3,TRBV5-1,few,-,CASSLAWRGTDTQYF,TGCGCCAGCAGCTTGGCCTGGCGGGGCACAGATACGCAGTATTTT
14,TRBJ2-1,TRBV20-1,few,TRBD1,CSALDRGSYNEQFF,TGCAGTGCACTGGACAGGGGCTCCTACAATGAGCAGTTCTTC
16,TRBJ2-1,TRBV5-1,few,TRBD2,CASSSSLAGVHNEQFF,TGCGCCAGCAGCTCATCCCTAGCGGGAGTCCACAATGAGCAGTTCTTC
14,TRBJ2-1,TRBV20-1,-,-,CSAGGGRSHNEQFF,TGCAGTGCGGGGGGGGGCCGGAGCCACAATGAGCAGTTCTTC
14,TRBJ2-1,TRBV20-1,-,TRBD2,CSARDDGRDNEQFF,TGCAGTGCTAGAGATGACGGGAGGGACAATGAGCAGTTCTTC
14,TRBJ2-1,TRBV20-1,few,-,CSARWAGRGNEQFF,TGCAGTGCTAGATGGGCGGGAAGGGGAAATGAGCAGTTCTTC
14,TRBJ2-3,TRBV28,-,-,CASSFGLATDTQYF,TGTGCCAGCAGTTTCGGTTTAGCGACAGATACGCAGTATTTT
16,TRBJ2-7,TRBV10-2,-,-,CASAPGASGLSYEQYF,TGCGCCAGCGCCCCGGGGGCGAGCGGGTTATCCTACGAGCAGTACTTC
18,TRBJ2-7,TRBV4-2,few,TRBD2,CASSQDSVGLAGGGEQYF,TGTGCCAGCAGCCAAGATTCAGTGGGACTAGCGGGAGGGGGCGAGCAGTACTTC
14,TRBJ2-1,TRBV20-1,few,-,CSAQPPGTVNEQFF,TGCAGTGCACAGCCACCAGGGACTGTCAATGAGCAGTTCTTC
15,TRBJ2-3,TRBV7-2,few,-,CASSLGIQRGHTQYF,TGTGCCAGCAGCTTGGGCATCCAGCGCGGTCATACGCAGTATTTT
16,TRBJ2-3,TRBV7-9,few,TRBD1,CASTPGDRGLRDTQYF,TGTGCCAGCACCCCTGGGGACAGGGGGCTGAGAGATACGCAGTATTTT
16,TRBJ2-4,TRBV6-1,few,TRBD2,CASNHRAGGPKNIQYF,TGTGCCAGCAACCACCGAGCGGGAGGGCCAAAAAACATTCAGTACTTC
16,TRBJ2-7,TRBV9,few,TRBD2,CASSPQTSGRGHEQYF,TGTGCCAGCAGCCCCCAGACTAGCGGGAGGGGCCACGAGCAGTACTTC
13,TRBJ2-7,TRBV13,few,-,CASSAGNSYEQYF,TGTGCCAGCAGCGCCGGGAACTCCTACGAGCAGTACTTC
14,TRBJ1-1,TRBV27,many,-,CASSRGTYNTEAFF,TGTGCCAGCAGCCGGGGGACGTATAACACTGAAGCTTTCTTT
18,TRBJ2-5,TRBV3-1,few,-,CASSAPPKTIRYQETQYF,TGTGCCAGCAGCGCACCCCCGAAAACGATTAGGTACCAAGAGACCCAGTACTTC
15,TRBJ2-5,TRBV6-5,-,-,CASSYWVQGAETQYF,TGTGCCAGCAGTTACTGGGTCCAAGGAGCGGAGACCCAGTACTTC
15,TRBJ2-5,TRBV7-2,-,TRBD2,CASSHRTSGKETQYF,TGTGCCAGCAGCCACCGGACTAGCGGAAAAGAGACCCAGTACTTC
13,TRBJ2-3,TRBV29-1,few,-,CSVEDASIDTQYF,TGCAGCGTTGAAGATGCTAGCATAGATACGCAGTATTTT
13,TRBJ1-1,TRBV4-3,-,-,CASSQDGGREAFF,TGCGCCAGCAGCCAAGACGGAGGGAGAGAAGCTTTCTTT
12,TRBJ2-6,TRBV20-1,-,-,CSARDTQNVLTF,TGCAGTGCCCGGGACACCCAAAACGTCCTGACTTTC
13,TRBJ1-1,TRBV6-2/TRBV6-3,-,-,CAIAGSLNTEAFF,TGTGCCATCGCCGGGAGCCTGAACACTGAAGCTTTCTTT
18,TRBJ2-1,TRBV3-1,-,TRBD1,CATSGDRGPSFTYNEQFF,TGTGCCACCTCCGGTGACAGGGGCCCCTCCTTTACCTACAATGAGCAGTTCTTC
16,TRBJ2-5,TRBV7-2,-,TRBD2,CASSQGLAGPWETQYF,TGTGCCAGCAGCCAAGGACTAGCGGGGCCCTGGGAGACCCAGTACTTC
14,TRBJ2-5,TRBV3-1,few,-,CASSQFGGGETQYF,TGTGCCAGCAGCCAATTCGGGGGAGGAGAGACCCAGTACTTC
14,TRBJ1-1,TRBV12-3/TRBV12-4,-,-,CASGRDTGLGRAFF,TGTGCCAGCGGCCGGGACACCGGGTTAGGGAGAGCTTTCTTT
19,TRBJ2-1,TRBV28,-,TRBD2,CASSTRLAGGPFGRNEQFF,TGTGCCAGCAGTACACGACTAGCGGGAGGGCCTTTTGGGCGGAATGAGCAGTTCTTC
14,TRBJ2-7,TRBV15,few,-,CATSSSGGAYEQYF,TGTGCCACCAGCAGCTCCGGGGGCGCGTACGAGCAGTACTTC
10,TRBJ2-3,TRBV7-9,-,-,CASSLGRFYF,TGTGCCAGCAGCTTAGGCAGGTTCTATTTT
13,TRBJ2-7,TRBV29-1,many,-,CSVRTAVAYEQYF,TGCAGCGTGCGGACAGCTGTAGCCTACGAGCAGTACTTC
13,TRBJ2-7,TRBV7-8,many,-,CASSFSQFYEQYF,TGTGCCAGCAGCTTCAGCCAATTCTACGAGCAGTACTTC
16,TRBJ2-2,TRBV3-1,-,-,CASSQDFQSYTGELFF,TGTGCCAGCAGCCAGGATTTCCAGAGCTACACCGGGGAGCTGTTTTTT
15,TRBJ1-4,TRBV5-1,-,-,CASSLTGVRGEKLFF,TGCGCCAGCAGCTTGACTGGGGTCCGGGGTGAAAAACTGTTTTTT
14,TRBJ2-1,TRBV6-2/TRBV6-3,few,TRBD1,CASKAGQGFHEQFF,TGTGCCAGCAAAGCGGGACAGGGTTTCCATGAGCAGTTCTTC
14,TRBJ1-1,TRBV4-3,few,-,CASSQDGGATEAFF,TGCGCCAGCAGCCAAGATGGGGGGGCCACTGAAGCTTTCTTT
16,TRBJ2-1,TRBV5-8,-,TRBD2,CASSIRGLAGYNEQFF,TGTGCCAGCAGCATCAGGGGACTAGCGGGGTACAATGAGCAGTTCTTC
15,TRBJ1-2,TRBV5-4,-,-,CASSPGSDVNYGYTF,TGTGCCAGCAGCCCGGGGTCGGACGTTAACTATGGCTACACCTTC
17,TRBJ2-6,TRBV19,-,-,CASSIGPGGGRANVLTF,TGTGCCAGTAGTATCGGACCTGGTGGTGGACGAGCCAACGTCCTGACTTTC
13,TRBJ1-3,TRBV19,-,-,CASGTDYGNTIYF,TGTGCCAGTGGAACAGATTATGGAAACACCATATATTTT
13,TRBJ2-7,TRBV6-1,few,TRBD1,CASTIQGAGEQYF,TGTGCCAGCACAATTCAGGGGGCAGGAGAGCAGTACTTC
15,TRBJ2-5,TRBV20-1,-,-,CSASRTGGGIETQYF,TGCAGTGCTAGCAGGACAGGCGGGGGGATAGAGACCCAGTACTTC